These T cell receptor beta chains were read from a single sample in a study of T cell repertoires in cytomegalovirus infection. TCRdb independently ran MiXCR on the reads; one entry per CDR3 protein. The sample records 150,000 to 200,000 distinct CDR3 sequences, approximately 19% being singletons. The sequenced sample was PBMCs. The receptors here all came from a human donor in good health (CMV status not recorded). Some clones in this sample may be carry-over from other donors' samples. Both conserved end residues are part of each CDR3. A D gene is named only where the DNA matches it firmly. Rows may omit the clone size; those that give it use once, few, many or a size class.

j_gene: TRBJ2-7; v_gene: TRBV6-5; d_gene: .; abundance: few; CDR3nt: TGTGCCAGCAATCGACTCTCCTACGAGCAGTACTTC; CDR3aa: CASNRLSYEQYF
j_gene: TRBJ2-1; v_gene: TRBV5-5; d_gene: .; abundance: few; CDR3nt: TGTGCCAGCACCTCTAAGGGGCCTGAATACAATGAGCAGTTCTTC; CDR3aa: CASTSKGPEYNEQFF
j_gene: TRBJ2-3; v_gene: TRBV6-2/TRBV6-3; d_gene: .; abundance: few; CDR3nt: TGTGCCAGCAGTTACTCGGGACTTAGCACAGATACGCAGTATTTT; CDR3aa: CASSYSGLSTDTQYF
j_gene: TRBJ2-5; v_gene: TRBV23-1; d_gene: TRBD2; abundance: few; CDR3nt: TGCGCCAGCAGTCAATGGAGAACTAGCGGGAAAGAGACCCAGTACTTC; CDR3aa: CASSQWRTSGKETQYF
j_gene: TRBJ2-7; v_gene: TRBV6-2/TRBV6-3; d_gene: .; abundance: .; CDR3nt: TGTGCCAGCAGTTACGGAGGGGGCTTCGGGCAGTACTTC; CDR3aa: CASSYGGGFGQYF
j_gene: TRBJ2-1; v_gene: TRBV6-2/TRBV6-3; d_gene: TRBD1; abundance: .; CDR3nt: TGTGCCAGCAGTGACAGGGGTGGGAGCTCCTACAATGAGCAGTTCTTC; CDR3aa: CASSDRGGSSYNEQFF
j_gene: TRBJ1-4; v_gene: TRBV25-1; d_gene: .; abundance: few; CDR3nt: TGTGCCAGCAGTGAACCCGGGGACGGATATGAAAAACTGTTTTTT; CDR3aa: CASSEPGDGYEKLFF
j_gene: TRBJ2-1; v_gene: TRBV4-1; d_gene: .; abundance: many; CDR3nt: TGCGCCAGCAGCCAACTGGATATGGTCTCCTACAATGAGCAGTTCTTC; CDR3aa: CASSQLDMVSYNEQFF
j_gene: TRBJ2-1; v_gene: TRBV5-4; d_gene: TRBD2; abundance: few; CDR3nt: TGTGCCAGCAGCGAAGGACTAGCGGGAGAGTCCTACAATGAGCAGTTCTTC; CDR3aa: CASSEGLAGESYNEQFF
j_gene: TRBJ1-2; v_gene: TRBV6-2/TRBV6-3; d_gene: .; abundance: .; CDR3nt: TGTGCCAGCAGTTACTCGAGACAGATCGCGTCCTATGGCTACACCTTC; CDR3aa: CASSYSRQIASYGYTF
j_gene: TRBJ2-7; v_gene: TRBV12-3/TRBV12-4; d_gene: TRBD2; abundance: many; CDR3nt: TGTGCCAGCAGTTTAGGGGGACTAGCGGAGCAGTACTTC; CDR3aa: CASSLGGLAEQYF
j_gene: TRBJ2-2; v_gene: TRBV28; d_gene: .; abundance: few; CDR3nt: TGTGCCAGCACCTCAATCAGTGCCGGGGAGCTGTTTTTT; CDR3aa: CASTSISAGELFF
j_gene: TRBJ1-5; v_gene: TRBV19; d_gene: TRBD1; abundance: many; CDR3nt: TGTGCCAGTAGTATCGCGGGGACAGGGCAGAATCAGCCCCAGCATTTT; CDR3aa: CASSIAGTGQNQPQHF
j_gene: TRBJ1-5; v_gene: TRBV19; d_gene: TRBD1; abundance: few; CDR3nt: TGTGCCAGTAGGTCACAGTGGACAGGGGGCAATCAGCCCCAGCATTTT; CDR3aa: CASRSQWTGGNQPQHF
j_gene: TRBJ2-7; v_gene: TRBV7-2; d_gene: .; abundance: many; CDR3nt: TGTGCCAGCAGCTTCCCGGGCCTAGGCCTCTCCTACGAGCAGTACTTC; CDR3aa: CASSFPGLGLSYEQYF
j_gene: TRBJ2-1; v_gene: TRBV7-3; d_gene: .; abundance: many; CDR3nt: TGTGCCAGCAGACCGGAGGGACTTCGAATCAATGAGCAGTTCTTC; CDR3aa: CASRPEGLRINEQFF
j_gene: TRBJ1-5; v_gene: TRBV28; d_gene: .; abundance: .; CDR3nt: TGTGCCAGCAGTTCAGGGATGCCCCAGCATTTT; CDR3aa: CASSSGMPQHF